The 20 T cell receptor beta chains listed next were all sequenced from one sample in a study of tumor-infiltrating lymphocytes in primary liver carcinoma. The input was around 530 ng total RNA; TCR beta cDNA was made from it with a constant-region primer. Amplification in three nested multiplex PCR rounds with slightly modified ARM-PCR gave rise to TCR beta libraries. TRBV1-TRBV30 forward and Cbeta reverse primers drove the first two roughly 10-cycle rounds. One entry per CDR3 protein results from TCRdb running MiXCR on the multiplex PCR reads. Altogether 300,000 to 350,000 distinct CDR3 sequences are present, 65% being singletons, with the ten largest covering 5.5% to 7%. Alongside blood RNA obtained from unsorted whole blood, germline DNA was also extracted. Material: peripheral blood. These receptors were obtained from a man between 35 and 55 years old with primary liver carcinoma and hepatitis B virus infection.

A remark on this clonotype: A much larger clonotype is one base distant, so this may be a read error. The J gene is TRBJ1-1, the V gene TRBV29-1; D might be TRBD1 (5 bases). CDR1 and CDR2 (germline): SQVTM, ANQGSEA. CDR3 length: 11 residues. Trimming left V 8 bases short and J 10 bases short, with 17 bases between. In DNA, the CDR3 is TGCAGCATTGTGAGGGGTGTTAGAGCTTTCTTT. It translates to CSIVRGVRAFF.

The chain links TRBV5-1 to TRBJ2-3; TRBD2 is a possible D gene (6 bases). CDR3 length: 17 amino acids. V was pared by 1 base and J by 4 bases, with 19 bases between. Germline assignment: CDR1 SGHRS and CDR2 YFSETQ. The CDR3, as DNA: TGCGCCAGCAGCTTGCCTTCAATGGGAGGTATCCCAGATACGCAGTATTTT. The encoded protein is CASSLPSMGGIPDTQYF.

This sequence joins TRBV30 and TRBJ1-6; 7 bases agree with TRBD1. With V trimmed by 4 bases and J by 9 bases, 9 bases remained unmatched. CDR3 length: 14 residues. CDR1 and CDR2 from the germline V gene are GTSNPN and SVGIG (reference sequence). The CDR3 loop reads CAWKKGATPSPLHF. Written as DNA, the CDR3 is TGTGCCTGGAAAAAGGGGGCGACTCCTTCACCCCTCCACTTT.

This clonotype was seen more than once but under ten times. A much larger clone lies a single base off, so this may be a read error. The chain combines TRBV5-5 with TRBJ1-2; no definite D call. CDR1 and CDR2 (germline): SGHKS, YYEKEE (reference sequence). V lost 1 base to trimming and J lost 7 bases, with 14 bases between them. The CDR3 runs 14 residues. The CDR3 nucleotides are TGTGCCAGCAGCTTGTATGGGAATCGGAGTGGCTACACCTTC. Protein product: CASSLYGNRSGYTF.

The chain recombines TRBV7-8 with TRBJ2-2; D is possibly TRBD1 (5 bases). The germline V gene encodes CDR1 SGHVS and CDR2 FQNEAQ. The CDR3 totals 16 residues. The V end was cut by 1 base, the J end by 6 bases, with 15 bases between. CDR3 in amino acids: CASSLVGQGNAGELFF. CDR3 coding DNA: TGTGCCAGCAGCTTAGTTGGGCAGGGAAACGCCGGGGAGCTGTTTTTT.

For this clonotype: At one end, the junction sequence differs from germline, possibly due to a read error. The rearrangement uses TRBV4-2 and TRBJ1-2; D gene uncertain. The CDR3 extends over 14 amino acids. In germline, CDR1 is LGHNA, CDR2 YNFKEQ. In DNA, the CDR3 is TGTGTCAGCAGCCAAGAGTGGGATACCTATGGTTACACCTTC. It encodes CVSSQEWDTYGYTF.

The chain is built from TRBV5-1 and TRBJ2-3, with 11 bases matching TRBD2. Trimming at V came to 3 bases and at J to 8 bases, leaving 8 bases not matched to a gene. The V gene's germline CDR1 is SGHRS and CDR2 YFSETQ. This CDR3 comprises 15 residues. CDR3 in amino acids: CASSSTGTSGGTQYF. The DNA for the CDR3 is TGCGCCAGCAGCTCTACAGGGACTAGCGGCGGTACGCAGTATTTT.

Remarks on this clonotype: This may be a read error: a much more frequent sequence differs by one nucleotide. This sequence joins TRBV4-1 and TRBJ2-1, with 7 nucleotides matching TRBD2. The CDR3 is 16 amino acids. CDR1 MGHRA and CDR2 YSYEKL come from the germline V gene. The CDR3 DNA reads TGCGCCAGCAGCCAAGAGATAGCGGGTGGTTACAATGAGCGGTTCTTC. Encoded protein: CASSQEIAGGYNERFF.

On this clonotype itself: A much more abundant neighbour one base away suggests this may be a read error. The V call is TRBV6-2 or TRBV6-3, the J call TRBJ2-1, with D perhaps matching TRBD2 (5 bases). The CDR3 loop spans 13 amino acids. Per germline, CDR1 MNHEY and CDR2 SVGEGT. DNA for the CDR3: TGTGCCAGCAGTTACACTAGTTTCTATGAGAAGTTCTTC. Encoded protein: CASSYTSFYEKFF.

About this clonotype itself: Given a much more abundant clone one base away, this may be a read error. The V call is TRBV6-6, the J call TRBJ2-5; 8 bases line up with TRBD2. The CDR3 runs to 18 residues. Germline V gene sequence: CDR1 MNHNY, CDR2 SVGAGI (reference sequence). DNA of the CDR3: TGTGTCGCCCAGCCCTCTTGGCGGGAGGCCCTGACGCGAGAGACCCAGTACTTC. Residues: CVAQPSWREALTRETQYF.

To note about this clonotype: The conserved phenylalanine or tryptophan normally closing the CDR3 is absent here, so this likely arose from a read error. The DNA is left out, because the CDR3 cannot be placed on it with certainty; the CDR3 is given as TCRdb lists it. V gene TRBV6-5 combines with J gene TRBJ2-7; the table names TRBD1, a call not compared with the DNA. Both ends counted, the CDR3 spans 14 residues. From germline, CDR1 is MNHEY and CDR2 SVGAGI. The CDR3 loop is CASSPGQLPNEQHY.

A word on this clonotype: A much larger clone differs by one base, so this may be a read error. This rearrangement joins TRBV6-6 to TRBJ1-4; TRBD1 might be the D (5 bases). Per germline, CDR1 MNHNY and CDR2 SVGAGI (reference sequence). This CDR3 has 15 amino acids. Trimming pared 5 bases from V and 8 bases from J, leaving 18 bases between. CDR3 loop: CASSEAQGPGEKLFF. CDR3 in DNA: TGTGCCAGCAGTGAAGCTCAGGGTCCTGGGGAAAAACTGTTTTTT.

About this clonotype: Lacking the conserved final phenylalanine or tryptophan, this CDR3 likely reflects a read error. The chain is built from TRBV5-4 and TRBJ2-1, with D hard to call. Germline V gene data show CDR1 as SGHNT and CDR2 as YYREEE (reference sequence). V was clipped by 0 bases and J by 1 base, with 11 bases between them. This CDR3 spans 16 amino acids. CDR3 amino acids: CASSLGQSRSYNEQFL. The CDR3 nucleotides are TGTGCCAGCAGCTTGGGGCAGTCGAGATCCTACAATGAGCAGTTCCTC.

In regard to this clonotype: A much bigger clone sits one base away, suggesting this may be a read error. J is TRBJ2-1 and V is TRBV12-5; 12 nucleotides line up with TRBD2. CDR3 length equals 15 residues. Germline V gives CDR1 LGHNT, CDR2 FRNRAP. The CDR3 DNA follows: TGTGCTAGTGGTCCGGGACTAGCGGGCTACAATGAGCAGTCCTTC. It is translated as CASGPGLAGYNEQSF.

Comment on this clonotype: Given a much more abundant clone one base away, this may be a read error. The chain uses TRBV29-1 and TRBJ1-1; the D is unclear. Germline V CDR1 and CDR2: SQVTM, ANQGSEA. There are 12 residues in the CDR3. CDR3 region: CSADPSSSEALF. Here the CDR3 DNA reads TGCAGCGCTGACCCGAGTTCAAGTGAAGCTCTCTTT.

With regard to this clonotype: Relative to the germline gene, one junction end is altered; a read error may explain this. This chain uses TRBV11-2 with TRBJ2-1, with D unresolved. Germline assignment: CDR1 SGHAT and CDR2 FQNNGV. The length of the CDR3 is 14 residues. CDR3 bases: TGTGCCAGGAGCTTATACCGGCTAGATAGTGAGCACTTCTTC. It specifies CARSLYRLDSEHFF.

This chain connects TRBV19 to TRBJ2-1, with D possibly TRBD2 on 6 matching bases. V shed 0 bases and J shed 4 bases, with 13 bases lying between them. The CDR3 contains 16 residues. The V gene's germline CDR1 is LNHDA and CDR2 SQIVND (reference sequence). The CDR3 DNA follows: TGTGCCAGTAGTATAGATGTAGCGGACCCATACAATGAGCAGTTCTTC. It yields the protein CASSIDVADPYNEQFF.

This clonotype occurred a few times. This sequence may be a read error, since a much larger clone differs from it by one base. The rearrangement joins TRBV6-1 to TRBJ2-3, with 8 bases that match TRBD2. The germline gives CDR1 MNHNS, CDR2 SASEGT. This CDR3 spans 18 amino acids. The CDR3 sequence is CASSESVGAGEAGDAQYF. The CDR3 nucleotides read TGTGCCAGCAGTGAAAGTGTAGGAGCGGGGGAAGCGGGAGATGCGCAGTATTTT.

The table lists this clonotype with a few counts. The V call is TRBV30, the J call TRBJ2-5; 7 bases are a match to TRBD1. The junction had 7 bases not matched to a gene; V was cut back by 8 bases and J by 4 bases. The CDR3 length is 12 residues. CDR1 is GTSNPN, CDR2 SVGIG, per germline (reference sequence). CDR3 nucleotide sequence: TGTGCCGGGGGACAGTCAGCAGAGACCCAGTACTTC. It is translated as CAGGQSAETQYF.

The table lists this clonotype with a few counts. A single base separates this from a much larger clone, so it may be a read error. The rearrangement joins TRBV4-3 to TRBJ2-1; D gene ambiguous. Germline values: CDR1 LGHNA, CDR2 YSLEER. CDR3 size: 14 residues. The CDR3 spells CASIQDFSRNEQFF. The DNA of the CDR3 is TGCGCCAGCATCCAAGATTTTTCGCGGAATGAGCAGTTCTTC.